The source of this T cell receptor beta chain is a study of T cell clones after liver transplantation. Study information: Tolerance: complete withdrawal held at least one year, liver enzymes staying within twice normal.

A note on this clone: The antigen remains undetermined.

Sequencing used immunoSEQ multiplex PCR; TCRdb keeps in-frame clones, though not all of them. The sample yields 45,000 to 60,000 clones, around 70% seen once. CDR1 and CDR2 from the germline V gene are LGHNA and YNFKEQ. The V end was cut by 3 bases, the J end by 1 base, with 7 bases between. The CDR3 sequence is 15 residues long. Study-wide points: The donor-reactive repertoire was only partly measurable in a couple of subjects, lacking donor cells.

The sequences come from CD4+ T cells from blood, collected at the 22-month timepoint. V is TRBV4-2 and J is TRBJ1-6; D gene unclear. This TCR came from a human patient who received a liver transplant. T cells may partly derive from the graft donor. This CDR3 reads CASSQDGSYNSPLHF. The CDR3 DNA sequence: TGTGCCAGCAGCCAGGATGGATCCTATAATTCACCCCTCCACTTT.